These T cell receptor beta chains were read from a single sample in a study of blood T cell repertoires in COVID-19. TCRdb's table, derived via immunoSEQ multiplex PCR, lists solely in-frame clones and lacks some. The profile covers 210,000 or so clones, with approximately 89% appearing a single time and around 3.8% taken by the ten largest. Source material: PBMCs or T cells enriched from blood (not recorded which). The source is a woman under 40 who had been exposed to COVID-19. Each CDR3 is given with its conserved first and last residue. Each record gives: clone size, J gene, D gene, V gene, CDR3 DNA, CDR3 protein. A D gene is named only where the DNA matches it firmly. Rows may omit the clone size; those that give it use once, few, many or a size class.

clone_size: NA
j_call: TRBJ2-1
d_call: TRBD1
v_call: TRBV3-1/TRBV3-2
cdr3_nt: TGTGCCAGTCGGGGAAAAGGGGGCCTGAAGTTCTTC
cdr3_aa: CASRGKGGLKFF

clone_size: NA
j_call: TRBJ1-4
d_call: NA
v_call: TRBV3-1/TRBV3-2
cdr3_nt: TGTGCCAGCAGCCAATCCCTCACGGTGGGGGGAACTAATGAAAAACTGTTTTTT
cdr3_aa: CASSQSLTVGGTNEKLFF

clone_size: NA
j_call: TRBJ2-7
d_call: TRBD1
v_call: TRBV27
cdr3_nt: TGTGCCAGCAGTCGTGGACAGGGCTACGAGCAGTACTTC
cdr3_aa: CASSRGQGYEQYF

clone_size: NA
j_call: TRBJ2-3
d_call: NA
v_call: TRBV5-1
cdr3_nt: TGCGCCAGCAGCTTTAGCGTTCGGGGCACAGATACGCAGTATTTT
cdr3_aa: CASSFSVRGTDTQYF

clone_size: NA
j_call: TRBJ2-7
d_call: NA
v_call: TRBV10-3
cdr3_nt: TGTGCCATCAGTTTTGAGGGAGACGAGCAGTACTTC
cdr3_aa: CAISFEGDEQYF

clone_size: NA
j_call: TRBJ2-5
d_call: TRBD1
v_call: TRBV27
cdr3_nt: TGTGCCAGCAGTTTCAGGGGGTTTGGAGAGACCCAGTACTTC
cdr3_aa: CASSFRGFGETQYF

clone_size: NA
j_call: TRBJ2-5
d_call: TRBD1
v_call: TRBV15
cdr3_nt: TGTGCCACCAGCAGAGGGGACAGGTCCATCGGGGAGACCCAGTACTTC
cdr3_aa: CATSRGDRSIGETQYF

clone_size: NA
j_call: TRBJ2-3
d_call: NA
v_call: TRBV3-1/TRBV3-2
cdr3_nt: TGTGCCAGCAGCCAAGATGGACTCACAGATACGCAGTATTTT
cdr3_aa: CASSQDGLTDTQYF

clone_size: NA
j_call: TRBJ2-7
d_call: TRBD2
v_call: TRBV5-1
cdr3_nt: TGCGCCAGCAGCTCTAGCGGGAGGGCCTCCGAGCAGTACTTC
cdr3_aa: CASSSSGRASEQYF

clone_size: NA
j_call: TRBJ2-3
d_call: TRBD1
v_call: TRBV19
cdr3_nt: TGTGCCAGTAGTATAGCGACAGGGAGCACAGATACGCAGTATTTT
cdr3_aa: CASSIATGSTDTQYF

clone_size: NA
j_call: TRBJ1-5
d_call: NA
v_call: TRBV6-5
cdr3_nt: TGTGCCAGCATCTCTGGACACGTTAGCAATCAGCCCCAGCATTTT
cdr3_aa: CASISGHVSNQPQHF

clone_size: NA
j_call: TRBJ2-1
d_call: NA
v_call: TRBV20-1
cdr3_nt: TGCAGTGCTAGGGAGTTAAGGGGGCAGTTCTTC
cdr3_aa: CSARELRGQFF

clone_size: once
j_call: TRBJ1-6
d_call: TRBD1
v_call: TRBV4-1
cdr3_nt: TGCGCCAGCAGCCAACCATCGACAGGGCCTAATTCACCCCTCCACTTT
cdr3_aa: CASSQPSTGPNSPLHF

clone_size: NA
j_call: TRBJ1-4
d_call: NA
v_call: TRBV28
cdr3_nt: TGTGCCAGCAGTTTATACGGCGGGGGGGGCTTTAATGAAAAACTGTTTTTT
cdr3_aa: CASSLYGGGGFNEKLFF

clone_size: NA
j_call: TRBJ1-5
d_call: NA
v_call: TRBV19
cdr3_nt: TGTGCCAGTACCCGGACAGTTGGAAATCAGCCCCAGCATTTT
cdr3_aa: CASTRTVGNQPQHF

clone_size: NA
j_call: TRBJ2-7
d_call: TRBD2
v_call: TRBV18
cdr3_nt: TGTGCCAGCTCACCAGCCGGGGAGGGATACGAGCAGTACTTC
cdr3_aa: CASSPAGEGYEQYF

clone_size: NA
j_call: TRBJ1-6
d_call: TRBD1
v_call: TRBV5-6
cdr3_nt: TGTGCCAGCAGCTTGGGCCAGGGGGCGTATAATTCACCCCTCCACTTT
cdr3_aa: CASSLGQGAYNSPLHF

clone_size: NA
j_call: TRBJ1-2
d_call: NA
v_call: TRBV5-1
cdr3_nt: TGCGCCAGCAGCTTGGTGGGGGACAAGAATGGCTACACCTTC
cdr3_aa: CASSLVGDKNGYTF

clone_size: NA
j_call: TRBJ2-1
d_call: TRBD2
v_call: TRBV27
cdr3_nt: TGTGCCAGCAGTTTCATGGGACTAGCGGGCGGCTACAATGAGCAGTTCTTC
cdr3_aa: CASSFMGLAGGYNEQFF

clone_size: NA
j_call: TRBJ1-1
d_call: NA
v_call: TRBV7-2
cdr3_nt: TGTGCCAGCAGCTTAGTGTCAGGGGACACTGAAGCTTTCTTT
cdr3_aa: CASSLVSGDTEAFF

clone_size: NA
j_call: TRBJ1-6
d_call: NA
v_call: TRBV15
cdr3_nt: TGTGCCACCAGCAGAGGATCGCTGAAGGACACCAATTCACCCCTCCACTTT
cdr3_aa: CATSRGSLKDTNSPLHF

clone_size: NA
j_call: TRBJ2-7
d_call: TRBD2
v_call: TRBV27
cdr3_nt: TGTGCCAGCAGTTTATCGGGGCTAGCGGGATCCTACGAGCAGTACTTC
cdr3_aa: CASSLSGLAGSYEQYF

clone_size: NA
j_call: TRBJ2-7
d_call: NA
v_call: TRBV6-5
cdr3_nt: TGTGCCAGCAGCAGAGACAACTCCTACGAGCAGTACTTC
cdr3_aa: CASSRDNSYEQYF

clone_size: NA
j_call: TRBJ2-7
d_call: TRBD1
v_call: TRBV28
cdr3_nt: TGTGCCAGCAGTCAAGGAGGACAGGCAATTTACGAGCAGTACTTC
cdr3_aa: CASSQGGQAIYEQYF

clone_size: NA
j_call: TRBJ1-2
d_call: TRBD1
v_call: TRBV5-1
cdr3_nt: TGCGCCAGCAGCGGGGGGACAGGGGAAAGGGGCTACACCTTC
cdr3_aa: CASSGGTGERGYTF

clone_size: NA
j_call: TRBJ2-3
d_call: TRBD1
v_call: TRBV10-1
cdr3_nt: TGCGCCAGCAGTGAGTCGGGACAGGGCACAGATACGCAGTATTTT
cdr3_aa: CASSESGQGTDTQYF

clone_size: NA
j_call: TRBJ2-7
d_call: TRBD2
v_call: TRBV2
cdr3_nt: TGTGCCAGCAGTGAGCTGCGGGGGGGCGAGCAGTACTTC
cdr3_aa: CASSELRGGEQYF

clone_size: NA
j_call: TRBJ2-6
d_call: NA
v_call: TRBV6-2/TRBV6-3
cdr3_nt: TGTGCCAGCAGTTACTGGACGGGAGCGGGGGCCAACGTCCTGACTTTC
cdr3_aa: CASSYWTGAGANVLTF

clone_size: once
j_call: TRBJ2-5
d_call: TRBD1
v_call: TRBV11-2
cdr3_nt: TGTGCCAGCAGGGGACAGAGCCAAGAGACCCAGTACTTC
cdr3_aa: CASRGQSQETQYF

clone_size: NA
j_call: TRBJ2-3
d_call: NA
v_call: TRBV11-1
cdr3_nt: TGTGCCAGCAGCTTAGCGAGGATTTCAGATACGCAGTATTTT
cdr3_aa: CASSLARISDTQYF

clone_size: NA
j_call: TRBJ1-1
d_call: TRBD1
v_call: TRBV6-5
cdr3_nt: TGTGCCAGCAGTTCCGGGACAGGGGGCGGCACTGAAGCTTTCTTT
cdr3_aa: CASSSGTGGGTEAFF

clone_size: NA
j_call: TRBJ2-1
d_call: TRBD2
v_call: TRBV29-1
cdr3_nt: TGCAGCGTTGCAAGCGGGAGGGACTACAATGAGCAGTTCTTC
cdr3_aa: CSVASGRDYNEQFF